A single sample gave rise to the 3 T cell receptor beta chains below, sequenced in a study of siplizumab effects on memory and regulatory T cells. Some clones are missing from TCRdb's copy, which holds only in-frame ones; the method was immunoSEQ multiplex PCR. This table holds over 90,000 clones, 80% to 95% found once. Sample: CD4+ T cells sorted from blood. These receptors all come from a human donor in good health.

This clone has only a few counts. The chain carries TRBV19 and TRBJ1-2; a weak D match, TRBD1 (5 bases). The V end was cut by 8 bases, the J end by 4 bases, with 11 bases between. The CDR3 covers 12 residues. Per the germline V gene, CDR1 is LNHDA and CDR2 is SQIVND (reference sequence). The CDR3 region has the DNA TGTGCCAGTGAGACAGCATTCTATGGCTACACCTTC. It codes for CASETAFYGYTF.

The CDR3 spells CASSLDLIPSNGYTF. The CDR3 DNA follows: TGTGCCAGCAGCTTAGATCTTATACCCTCAAATGGCTACACCTTC. The chain recombines TRBV11-2 with TRBJ1-2; no clear D. This CDR3 is built from 15 residues. Trimming left V 0 bases short and J 6 bases short, with 14 bases between. Germline lookup yields CDR1 SGHAT and CDR2 FQNNGV. The whole variable domain, filled in from reference TRBV11-2 and TRBJ1-2, reads EAGVAQSPRYKIIEKRQSVAFWCNPISGHATLYWYQQILGQGPKLLIQFQNNGVVDDSQLPKDRFSAERLKGVDSTLKIQPAKLEDSAVYLCASSLDLIPSNGYTFGSGTRLTVV.

The rearrangement links TRBV10-2 to TRBJ2-7; D is uncertain. There are 11 residues in the CDR3. The germline V gene has CDR1 WSHSY and CDR2 SAAADI. V lost 4 bases to trimming and J lost 5 bases, with 6 bases between them. The CDR3 loop is CASSAVNEQYF. CDR3 DNA: TGCGCCAGCAGTGCTGTTAACGAGCAGTACTTC.